This TCR beta chain was identified in a study of shared clonotypes between healthy human individuals. Study overall: With ages of 18 to 49, the donors were two women and three men. CD4 naive cells filled three plates per donor, CD4 memory three, CD8 naive two and CD8 memory one. Regarding the study as a whole: The study found about 5.1% of naive CD4 clonotypes shared across a few donors.

The CDR3 is 18 residues long. Germline CDR1 reads SGDLS; CDR2 reads YYNGEE. Germline trimming cut 3 bases from V and 3 bases from J; bases unmatched to any gene: 15. For sorted subsets, roughly 200 ng DNA per replicate equaled about 30,000 T cell genomes. Sequencing was performed with immunoSEQ multiplex PCR; in TCRdb, only in-frame clones are kept and a portion is missing. This sample has roughly 1,600,000 clones, with around 98.5% found just once. As to this clone: Its antigen is unknown.

This clonotype originated in a man aged 25 to 40 in good health. The material sequenced was naive CD4+ T cells sorted from blood. Specified subset: CD45RA+ positively selected. The chain couples TRBV9 to TRBJ2-3; 8 positions match TRBD2. The CDR3 region has the DNA TGTGCCAGCAGCGGATCCCCTTGGCGGGAGGCGGGGACAGATACGCAGTATTTT. It codes for CASSGSPWREAGTDTQYF. Drawing the rest from reference TRBV9 and TRBJ2-3, the complete variable domain is DSGVTQTPKHLITATGQRVTLRCSPRSGDLSVYWYQQSLDQGLQFLIQYYNGEERAKGNILERFSAQQFPDLHSELNLSSLELGDSALYFCASSGSPWREAGTDTQYFGPGTRLTVL.